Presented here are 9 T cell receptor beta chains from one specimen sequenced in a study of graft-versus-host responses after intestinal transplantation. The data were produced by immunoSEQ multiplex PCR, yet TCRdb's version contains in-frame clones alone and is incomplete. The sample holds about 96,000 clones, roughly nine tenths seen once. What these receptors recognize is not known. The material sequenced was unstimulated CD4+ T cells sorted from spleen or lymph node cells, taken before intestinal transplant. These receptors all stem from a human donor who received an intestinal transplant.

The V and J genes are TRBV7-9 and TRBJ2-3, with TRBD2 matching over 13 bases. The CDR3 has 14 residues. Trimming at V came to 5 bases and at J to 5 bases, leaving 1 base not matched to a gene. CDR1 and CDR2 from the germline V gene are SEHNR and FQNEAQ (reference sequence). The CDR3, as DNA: TGTGCCAGCAGCAGACTAGCGGGGGGAGATACGCAGTATTTT. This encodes CASSRLAGGDTQYF. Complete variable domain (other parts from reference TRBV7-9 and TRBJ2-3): DTGVSQNPRHKITKRGQNVTFRCDPISEHNRLYWYRQTLGQGPEFLTYFQNEAQLEKSRLLSDRFSAERPKGSFSTLEIQRTEQGDSAMYLCASSRLAGGDTQYFGPGTRLTVL.

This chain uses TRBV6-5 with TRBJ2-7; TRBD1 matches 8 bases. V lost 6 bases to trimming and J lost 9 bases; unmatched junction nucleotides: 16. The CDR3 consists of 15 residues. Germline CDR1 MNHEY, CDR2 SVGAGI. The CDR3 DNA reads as TGTGCCAGCAGAAAATTTGGACAGGGTCAGAAGGGGCAGTACTTC. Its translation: CASRKFGQGQKGQYF.

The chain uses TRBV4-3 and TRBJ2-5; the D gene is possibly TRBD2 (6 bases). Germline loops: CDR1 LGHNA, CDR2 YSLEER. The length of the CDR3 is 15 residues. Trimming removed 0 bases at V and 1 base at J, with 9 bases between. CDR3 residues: CASSQEGRPQETQYF. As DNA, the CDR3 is TGCGCCAGCAGCCAAGAGGGGAGGCCCCAAGAGACCCAGTACTTC.

In DNA, the CDR3 is TGTGCCAGTAGTAGGCGGACTACCCAAATGAGCTCCTACAATGAGCAGTTCTTC. This encodes CASSRRTTQMSSYNEQFF. J is TRBJ2-1 and V is TRBV19, with D possibly matching TRBD2 (6 bases). Trimming took off 4 bases at V and 0 bases at J, with 19 bases between the two ends. CDR1 is LNHDA, CDR2 SQIVND, per germline (reference sequence). CDR3 size: 18 residues.

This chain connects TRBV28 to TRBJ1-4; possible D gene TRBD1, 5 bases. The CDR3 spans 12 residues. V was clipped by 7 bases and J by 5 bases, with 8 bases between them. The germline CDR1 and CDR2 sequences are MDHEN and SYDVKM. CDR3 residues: CASKTDNEKLFF. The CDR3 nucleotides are TGTGCCAGCAAGACAGACAATGAAAAACTGTTTTTT.

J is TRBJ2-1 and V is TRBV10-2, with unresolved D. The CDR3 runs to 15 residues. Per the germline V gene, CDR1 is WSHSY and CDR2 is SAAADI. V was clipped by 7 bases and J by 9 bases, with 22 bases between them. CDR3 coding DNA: TGCGCCAGCATAGGATCTGGCCTCAGAGGCAGTGAGCAGTTCTTC. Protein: CASIGSGLRGSEQFF.

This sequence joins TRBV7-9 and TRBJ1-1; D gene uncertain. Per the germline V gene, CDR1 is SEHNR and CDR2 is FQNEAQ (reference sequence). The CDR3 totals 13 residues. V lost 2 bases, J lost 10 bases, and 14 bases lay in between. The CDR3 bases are TGTGCCAGCAGCTTACAGGCCAGCCTGGGAGCTTTCTTT. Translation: CASSLQASLGAFF.

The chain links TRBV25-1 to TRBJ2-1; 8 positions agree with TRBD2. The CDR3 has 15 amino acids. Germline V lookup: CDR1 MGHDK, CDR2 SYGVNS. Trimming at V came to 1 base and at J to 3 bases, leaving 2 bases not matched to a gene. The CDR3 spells CASSEFSGGYNEQFF. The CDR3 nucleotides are TGTGCCAGCAGTGAATTCAGCGGGGGCTACAATGAGCAGTTCTTC.

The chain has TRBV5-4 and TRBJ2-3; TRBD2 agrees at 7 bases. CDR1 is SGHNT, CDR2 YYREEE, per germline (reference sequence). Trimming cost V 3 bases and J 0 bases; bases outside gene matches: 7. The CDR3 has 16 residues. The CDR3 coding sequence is TGTGCCAGCAGCTGGGGCGCGGGGGTTAGCACAGATACGCAGTATTTT. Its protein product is CASSWGAGVSTDTQYF.